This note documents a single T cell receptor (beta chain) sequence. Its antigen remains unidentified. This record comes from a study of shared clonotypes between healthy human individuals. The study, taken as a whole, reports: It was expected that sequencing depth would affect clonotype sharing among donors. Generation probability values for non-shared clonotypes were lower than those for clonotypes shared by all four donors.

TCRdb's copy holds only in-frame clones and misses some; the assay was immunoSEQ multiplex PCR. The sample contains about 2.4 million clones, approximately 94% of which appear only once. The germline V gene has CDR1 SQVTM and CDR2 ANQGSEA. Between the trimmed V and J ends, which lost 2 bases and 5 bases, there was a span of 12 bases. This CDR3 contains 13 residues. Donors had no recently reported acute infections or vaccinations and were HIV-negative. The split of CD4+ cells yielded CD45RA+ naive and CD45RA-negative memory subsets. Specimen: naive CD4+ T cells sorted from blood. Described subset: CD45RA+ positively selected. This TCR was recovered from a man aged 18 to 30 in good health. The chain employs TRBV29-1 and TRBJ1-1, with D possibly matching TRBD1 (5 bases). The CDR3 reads CSVERSGGTEAFF. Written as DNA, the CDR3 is TGCAGCGTTGAAAGGTCTGGGGGGACTGAAGCTTTCTTT.